What follows are 11 T cell receptor beta chains derived from one specimen sequenced in a study of OX40 agonist ivuxolimab in advanced cancers. Data came from immunoSEQ multiplex PCR; TCRdb stores just in-frame clones and leaves some out. The repertoire holds over 60,000 clones, with about 91% as singletons. Sequenced here: CD4+ or CD8+ T cells sorted from blood, sampled in a trial of the OX40 agonist ivuxolimab. Every receptor here comes from an adult with an advanced solid tumor such as melanoma, head and neck, liver or kidney cancer.

The CDR3 loop is CASSPMAGSVTGELFF. CDR3 coding DNA: TGTGCCAGCAGCCCCATGGCGGGATCGGTCACCGGGGAGCTGTTTTTT. V usage is TRBV7-3 and J usage is TRBJ2-2; perhaps TRBD2 as D (6 bases). Trimming took 5 bases from V and 4 from J, leaving 17 bases between them. There are 16 residues in the CDR3. Germline CDR1 and CDR2: SGHTA and FQGTGA.

The CDR3 here is CASSSGTGYSPLHF. CDR3 nucleotides: TGTGCCAGCAGCTCCGGGACAGGCTATTCACCCCTCCACTTT. V and J are TRBV6-5 and TRBJ1-6; 8 bases align to TRBD1. The CDR3 is 14 residues long. Trimming removed 6 bases from V and 8 bases from J; junction bases left unmatched: 6. In germline, CDR1 is MNHEY, CDR2 SVGAGI.

This chain links TRBV11-1 with TRBJ1-1; D unresolved. CDR3 length equals 14 residues. The germline gives CDR1 SGHAT, CDR2 FQDESV (reference sequence). V was shortened by 6 bases and J by 11 bases, with 22 bases between the two germline ends. CDR3 bases: TGTGCCAGCAGAGCCGCGACTGATCTATCGTCCGCTTTCTTT. Residues: CASRAATDLSSAFF.

The V and J genes are TRBV7-9 and TRBJ2-7; a weak D match, TRBD1 (5 bases). V shed 1 base and J shed 2 bases, with 18 bases lying between them. CDR3 length equals 17 residues. Germline CDR1 and CDR2: SEHNR and FQNEAQ (reference sequence). The DNA for the CDR3 is TGTGCCAGCAGCTTAGGAGACAGTCGGGTGCTGACCTACGAGCAGTACTTC. Residues: CASSLGDSRVLTYEQYF.

The V and J genes are TRBV5-4 and TRBJ1-6; 7 bases are shared with TRBD1. V lost 5 bases to trimming and J lost 10 bases; unmatched junction nucleotides: 12. Germline loops: CDR1 SGHNT, CDR2 YYREEE (reference sequence). The CDR3 loop spans 15 amino acids. CDR3 region: CASRRGGREDSPLHF. In nucleotides, the CDR3 is TGTGCCAGCAGAAGAGGGGGCAGGGAGGACTCACCCCTCCACTTT. Combining the CDR3 with reference TRBV5-4 and TRBJ1-6 gives the whole variable domain ETGVTQSPTHLIKTRGQQVTLRCSSQSGHNTVSWYQQALGQGPQFIFQYYREEENGRGNFPPRFSGLQFPNYSSELNVNALELDDSALYLCASRRGGREDSPLHFGNGTRLTVT.

V and J are TRBV9 and TRBJ2-2, with no clear D. Germline CDR1 is SGDLS and CDR2 is YYNGEE. The V gene lost 4 bases and the J gene lost 4 bases, with 14 bases spanning the gap. The length of the CDR3 is 15 residues. The CDR3: CASSPTAAITGELFF. The CDR3 DNA reads TGTGCCAGCAGCCCGACCGCGGCCATCACCGGGGAGCTGTTTTTT.

The chain couples TRBV11-3 to TRBJ1-6, with 7 bases fitting TRBD1. CDR3 length: 14 amino acids. From germline, CDR1 is SGHNT and CDR2 YENEEA. The J segment lost 8 bases and the V segment lost 1 base, leaving 2 bases of the junction unmatched. CDR3 nucleotides: TGTGCCAGCAGCTTAGGACAGGGTTATTCACCCCTCCACTTT. Amino acids: CASSLGQGYSPLHF.

The chain is built from TRBV11-2 and TRBJ2-7; perhaps TRBD2 as D (6 bases). V lost 6 bases and J lost 7, with 22 bases in between. The germline V gene encodes CDR1 SGHAT and CDR2 FQNNGV. The CDR3 is made up of 15 amino acids. DNA of the CDR3: TGTGCCAGCAGTCCCGGAGCAACAAGGGCGGGGGAGCAGTACTTC. It yields the protein CASSPGATRAGEQYF. The full variable domain, in which reference TRBV11-2 and TRBJ2-7 provide the parts outside the CDR3, is EAGVAQSPRYKIIEKRQSVAFWCNPISGHATLYWYQQILGQGPKLLIQFQNNGVVDDSQLPKDRFSAERLKGVDSTLKIQPAKLEDSAVYLCASSPGATRAGEQYFGPGTRLTVT.

The chain carries TRBV2 and TRBJ2-3; 8 bases are shared with TRBD1. CDR3 size: 13 residues. The ends lost 10 bases at V and 7 bases at J; junction bases unmatched: 10. The V gene's germline CDR1 is SNHLY and CDR2 FYNNEI. CDR3 in amino acids: CATTIGTGYTQYF. The DNA for the CDR3 is TGTGCCACCACGATAGGGACAGGATATACGCAGTATTTT.

The chain joins TRBV6-5 to TRBJ1-2; D might be TRBD1 (6 bases). V lost 11 bases and J 8 bases, leaving 15 bases between the germline ends. This CDR3 has 11 residues. Looked up from germline, CDR1 is MNHEY and CDR2 is SVGAGI. The DNA for the CDR3 is TGTGCCGCCCGGGGGGGCGGCGGCTACACCTTC. Amino acid sequence: CAARGGGGYTF.

This chain links TRBV6-5 with TRBJ2-7; D possibly matches TRBD1 or TRBD2 (6 bases each). In germline, CDR1 is MNHEY, CDR2 SVGAGI. V was trimmed by 0 bases and J by 2 bases, leaving 11 bases between them. This CDR3 is built from 15 residues. DNA for the CDR3: TGTGCCAGCAGTTACTCGGGGGGCTGGACCTACGAGCAGTACTTC. Amino acid sequence: CASSYSGGWTYEQYF.